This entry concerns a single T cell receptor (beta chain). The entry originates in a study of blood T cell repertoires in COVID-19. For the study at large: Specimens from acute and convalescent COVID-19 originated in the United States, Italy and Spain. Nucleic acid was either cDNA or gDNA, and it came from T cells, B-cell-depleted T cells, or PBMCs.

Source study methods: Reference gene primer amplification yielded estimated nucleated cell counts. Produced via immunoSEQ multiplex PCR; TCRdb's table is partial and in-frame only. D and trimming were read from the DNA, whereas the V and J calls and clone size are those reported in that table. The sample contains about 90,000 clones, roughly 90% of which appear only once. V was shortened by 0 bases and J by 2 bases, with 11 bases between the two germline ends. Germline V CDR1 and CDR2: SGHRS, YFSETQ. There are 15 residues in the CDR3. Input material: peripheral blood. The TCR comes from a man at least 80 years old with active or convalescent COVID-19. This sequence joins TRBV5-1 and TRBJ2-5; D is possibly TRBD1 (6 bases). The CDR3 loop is CASSLAGTKQETQYF. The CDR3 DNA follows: TGCGCCAGCAGCTTGGCCGGGACAAAACAAGAGACCCAGTACTTC.